Included here is one TCR beta chain sequence, with context. Its cognate antigen is unknown. Germline-derived CDR1 and CDR2 are SQVTM and ANQGSEA. V lost 3 bases to trimming and J lost 5 bases, with 10 bases between them. There are 12 residues in the CDR3. Time point of the sample: pre-sensitization, week 0. Treatment here: therapeutic diphenylcyclopropenone sensitization with weekly scalp DPC. Each donor was an alopecia patient between 18 and 70 years of age who qualified for DPC. The sample belongs to a study of human T cells and chemical hapten exposure. Findings and caveats of the study: The immune response of these alopecia patients might not match healthy individuals'.

Methods used by the authors: There were a median of around 97,000 TCRs per sample, with a range from roughly 20,000 to 700,000. One entry per CDR3 protein results from TCRdb running MiXCR on the RACE reads. The V and J calls and clone size are TCRdb's, not the authors'. Of around 330,000 distinct CDR3 sequences listed, around 5% are singletons. This TCR was sampled from a woman between 18 and 29 years old with alopecia areata. Some clones in this sample may be carry-over from other donors' samples. The specimen comprised whole blood, sampled in connection with sensitization to the hapten diphenylcyclopropenone (DPC). The rearrangement uses TRBV29-1 and TRBJ1-1; no definite D call. CDR3: CSVEGFTTEAFF. DNA of the CDR3: TGCAGCGTTGAGGGGTTTACGACTGAAGCTTTCTTT.